A single sample gave rise to the 17 T cell receptor beta chains below, sequenced in a study of blood T cells in healthy people across ages. A second PCR, run for roughly 7 to 11 cycles, used a sample-barcoded 5' primer plus a J-beta primer mix. TCRdb redid the calling of the 5' RACE reads with MiXCR, one entry per CDR3 protein. The sample lists roughly 680,000 distinct CDR3 sequences; about 50% were seen once. The sequenced material came from blood. Source of these receptors: a woman older than 75 in good health.

The table lists this clonotype with a count of one. V gene TRBV27 combines with J gene TRBJ1-6; 7 nucleotides match TRBD1. The CDR3 is 16 amino acids. Looked up from germline, CDR1 is MNHEY and CDR2 is SMNVEV (reference sequence). Trimming took 4 bases from V and 0 from J; bases not matched to a gene: 3. In DNA, the CDR3 is TGTGCCAGCAGTTGGGGACAGAGCTCCTATAATTCACCCCTCCACTTT. Protein product: CASSWGQSSYNSPLHF.

This clonotype was seen at least ten times. The chain has TRBV12-3 or TRBV12-4 and TRBJ2-7; D gene uncertain. The CDR3 is 15 residues long. Trimming left V 0 bases short and J 3 bases short, with 12 bases between. In DNA form, the CDR3 reads TGTGCCAGCAGTTTAGCGCCCGTTGAATACTACGAGCAGTACTTC. Its protein is CASSLAPVEYYEQYF.

This clonotype was observed at least ten times. CDR3 sequence reads: CASRRGNTQYF. Here the CDR3 DNA reads TGTGCCAGCAGACGCGGCAATACGCAGTATTTT. The J gene is TRBJ2-3, the V gene TRBV3-1; D is uncertain. This CDR3 region has 11 residues. Between the trimmed V and J ends, which lost 6 bases and 7 bases, there was a span of 8 bases. Germline lookup yields CDR1 LGHDT and CDR2 YNNKEL (reference sequence).

The count of this clonotype is one. The chain joins TRBV15 to TRBJ1-4; no firm D call. Germline lookup yields CDR1 LNHNV and CDR2 YYDKDF (reference sequence). The CDR3 is 11 residues long. Trimming took off 1 base at V and 7 bases at J, with 1 base between the two ends. CDR3: CATSRAEKLFF. CDR3 DNA: TGTGCCACCAGCAGAGCTGAAAAACTGTTTTTT.

This sequence joins TRBV11-2 and TRBJ2-5, with a tentative D call TRBD2 (6 bases). Germline V CDR1 and CDR2: SGHAT, FQNNGV. The CDR3 covers 15 residues. The V end lost 1 base, the J end lost 11 bases, and 20 bases lay between the germline ends. In nucleotides, the CDR3 is TGTGCCAGCAGCTTAGCGCCCCTGGCGGGAAATGAGCAGTACTTC. It yields the protein CASSLAPLAGNEQYF.

The V call is TRBV20-1, the J call TRBJ1-1; TRBD1 matches at 7 bases. This CDR3 contains 13 residues. CDR1 is DFQATT, CDR2 SNEGSKA, per germline (reference sequence). CDR3 sequence: CSPTRGLNTEAFF. CDR3 DNA sequence: TGCAGCCCGACAAGGGGGCTTAACACTGAAGCTTTCTTT.

This clonotype has only a few counts. A much larger clone sits a single nucleotide away, making a read error possible. The rearrangement uses TRBV4-2 and TRBJ2-5, with D perhaps matching TRBD1 (5 bases). The last part of the DNA fits TRBJ2-1 better; the J call may be wrong. CDR3 length: 13 residues. From germline, CDR1 is LGHNA and CDR2 YNFKEQ. The CDR3 nucleotides read TGTGCCAGCAGCCAAGCAGGGAAAGAGACCCAGTTCTTC. It is translated as CASSQAGKETQFF.

The V call is TRBV30, the J call TRBJ2-7; 10 nucleotides line up with TRBD1. Germline V CDR1 and CDR2: GTSNPN, SVGIG (reference sequence). V lost 2 bases, J lost 7 bases, and 5 bases stayed unmatched. This CDR3 is built from 13 residues. CDR3 nucleotides: TGTGCCTGGAGTCAGGACAGGGGGAAAGAGCAGTACTTC. Amino acids: CAWSQDRGKEQYF.

This clonotype was counted a few times. The CDR3 here is CASSQVAGKQFF. Here the CDR3 DNA reads TGTGCCAGCAGCCAAGTAGCGGGAAAGCAGTTCTTC. The chain employs TRBV3-1 and TRBJ2-1; TRBD2 matches at 8 bases. The CDR3 covers 12 residues. The trim removed 1 base at V and 11 bases at J, leaving 1 base unmatched. CDR1 and CDR2 from the germline V gene are LGHDT and YNNKEL (reference sequence).

The J gene is TRBJ2-1, the V gene TRBV6-1, with TRBD1 identical over 7 bases. Losses at the gene ends were 1 base for V and 11 bases for J; bases not matched to a gene: 5. Germline CDR1 is MNHNS and CDR2 is SASEGT. This CDR3 has 13 residues. The DNA for the CDR3 is TGTGCCAGCAGTGAAGTAAGGGGGCCTAAGCAGTTCTTC. It specifies CASSEVRGPKQFF.

This clonotype has ten or more counts. The CDR3 is CASRIQGAIQLFF. CDR3 nucleotides: TGTGCCAGCAGAATACAGGGGGCAATCCAACTGTTTTTT. The chain employs TRBV6-6 and TRBJ1-4, with TRBD1 matching over 9 bases. Germline assignment: CDR1 MNHNY and CDR2 SVGAGI (reference sequence). The CDR3 has 13 amino acids. The V and J ends lost 6 bases and 12 bases, in that order; junction bases with no gene match: 8.

This chain connects TRBV10-3 to TRBJ2-5, with TRBD2 as a possible D gene (6 bases). Gene TRBJ2-7 matches the end of the DNA better, so the J call may be wrong. The CDR3 sequence is 13 residues long. CDR1 and CDR2 from the germline V gene are ENHRY and SYGVKD. The CDR3 loop is CAISDRGSNEQYF. In DNA form, the CDR3 reads TGTGCCATCAGTGACCGGGGGTCGAACGAGCAGTACTTC.

This clonotype was observed many times. The chain couples TRBV11-2 to TRBJ2-1; 9 bases align to TRBD2. After removal of 5 bases from V and 3 bases from J, the junction contained 8 bases not matched to a gene. The CDR3 covers 16 residues. CDR1 and CDR2 (germline): SGHAT, FQNNGV. The chain's CDR3 is CASSPPSGNRYNEQFF. CDR3 bases: TGTGCCAGCAGCCCCCCTAGCGGGAACCGCTACAATGAGCAGTTCTTC.

This clonotype was seen many times. The chain combines TRBV12-3 or TRBV12-4 with TRBJ2-7; TRBD1 matches 9 bases. There are 16 residues in the CDR3. V shed 4 bases, J shed 2 bases, and the junction held 9 bases outside the gene matches. This CDR3 reads CASSSRDRAGPYEQYF. The CDR3 nucleotides are TGTGCCAGCAGTTCCCGGGACAGGGCCGGACCCTACGAGCAGTACTTC.

J is TRBJ2-5 and V is TRBV18; D is possibly TRBD2 (6 bases). The CDR3 sequence is 14 residues long. Germline loops: CDR1 KGHSH, CDR2 LQKENI. The V end was cut by 3 bases, the J end by 11 bases, with 19 bases between. CDR3 nucleotides: TGTGCCAGCTCACCCCTCGAAGGGGCCGCGGGGCAGTACTTC. Its translation: CASSPLEGAAGQYF.

The chain joins TRBV12-3 or TRBV12-4 to TRBJ2-5; D possibly uses TRBD1 or TRBD2 (6 bases each). CDR3 length: 14 amino acids. Deletions cut 2 bases from V and 5 bases from J, with 12 bases between. The DNA of the CDR3 is TGTGCCAGCAGTTTAAGGGGGGCGCGGGAGACCCAGTACTTC. It translates to CASSLRGARETQYF.

About this clonotype: This may be a read error, as it is one base from a much larger clone. This chain joins TRBV4-1 and TRBJ2-1; a weak D match, TRBD2 (6 bases). The CDR3 runs to 17 residues. V dropped 3 bases and J dropped 6 bases, with 21 bases sitting between them. Germline loops: CDR1 MGHRA, CDR2 YSYEKL. The CDR3 bases are TGCGCCAGCAGCCAGCCCAAACTAGTGGGAGGCTTCAATGAGCAGTTCTTC. Amino acids: CASSQPKLVGGFNEQFF.